This entry lists 7 T cell receptor beta chains sequenced from one sample in a study of early T cells in non-severe SARS-CoV-2 infection. MiXCR was run by TCRdb on the 5' RACE reads, yielding one entry per CDR3 protein. The data hold about 70,000 distinct CDR3 sequences, with about 11% observed a single time. Specimen: whole blood. The receptor set was obtained from an adult who was a healthcare worker with PCR-confirmed SARS-CoV-2 infection or an uninfected control (not recorded which).

This clonotype appeared many times. V gene TRBV12-5 combines with J gene TRBJ2-1, with 8 positions matching TRBD1. The CDR3 sequence is 14 residues long. V shed 4 bases, J shed 4 bases, and the junction held 3 bases outside the gene matches. From germline, CDR1 is LGHNT and CDR2 FRNRAP. Written as DNA, the CDR3 is TGTGCTAGTGGTTCGGGACAGGTGTACAATGAGCAGTTCTTC. Its translation is CASGSGQVYNEQFF.

This clonotype was found many times. The chain links TRBV27 to TRBJ1-1; possibly TRBD1 for D (5 bases). This CDR3 spans 13 amino acids. V was shortened by 2 bases and J by 7 bases, with 11 bases between the two germline ends. Looked up from germline, CDR1 is MNHEY and CDR2 is SMNVEV (reference sequence). Here the CDR3 reads CASSLRQRGEAFF. CDR3 bases: TGTGCCAGCAGTTTACGACAGAGGGGTGAAGCTTTCTTT.

This clonotype was found a few times. This rearrangement joins TRBV12-5 to TRBJ2-3, with 12 bases matching TRBD2. Trimming removed 6 bases from V and 2 bases from J; junction bases left unmatched: 6. The CDR3 length is 16 residues. From germline, CDR1 is LGHNT and CDR2 FRNRAP. Here the CDR3 DNA reads TGTGCTAGTGGGGCGACTAGCGGGGGCCTCACAGATACGCAGTATTTT. Translated, it gives CASGATSGGLTDTQYF. Full variable domain (outside the CDR3, taken from reference TRBV12-5 and TRBJ2-3): DARVTQTPRHKVTEMGQEVTMRCQPILGHNTVFWYRQTMMQGLELLAYFRNRAPLDDSGMPKDRFSAEMPDATLATLKIQPSEPRDSAVYFCASGATSGGLTDTQYFGPGTRLTVL.

In its sample, this clonotype was seen a few times. The chain recombines TRBV12-3 or TRBV12-4 with TRBJ1-6, with 9 nucleotides matching TRBD1. The junction had 2 bases not matched to a gene; V was cut back by 1 base and J by 10 bases. This CDR3 region has 14 residues. DNA of the CDR3: TGTGCCAGCAGTTTAGGGACAGGGGTGTCACCCCTCCACTTT. As protein: CASSLGTGVSPLHF.

The sample holds many counts of this clonotype. The chain recombines TRBV29-1 with TRBJ2-3; D uncertain. CDR1 and CDR2 (germline): SQVTM, ANQGSEA. The CDR3 runs to 11 residues. The V end lost 7 bases, the J end lost 3 bases, and 8 bases lay between the germline ends. Here the CDR3 DNA reads TGCAGCGGTGCGGTTACAGATACGCAGTATTTT. It yields the protein CSGAVTDTQYF.

The chain combines TRBV7-9 with TRBJ1-3, with D unclear. The V end lost 5 bases, the J end lost 0 bases, and 17 bases lay between the germline ends. The germline gives CDR1 SEHNR, CDR2 FQNEAQ (reference sequence). The CDR3 extends over 17 amino acids. CDR3 region: CASSNLALETSGNTIYF. CDR3 DNA: TGTGCCAGCAGCAATTTGGCCCTCGAGACCTCTGGAAACACCATATATTTT.

This clonotype was seen a handful of times. The gene calls are TRBV21-1 and TRBJ2-7; the table gives TRBD2 as D, unverified against the DNA. TRBV21-1 is an annotated pseudogene. The CDR3 extends over 17 amino acids. The CDR3 is CASSKDSLSGGFHEQYF. CDR3 nucleotide sequence: TGTGCCAGCAGCAAAGATTCCCTATCGGGAGGGTTTCACGAGCAGTACTTC.